The entry below describes one T cell receptor beta chain. Its specificity is not known. Sequence at one end of the junction differs from germline and may be a read error. This sample stems from a study of T cell repertoires in cytomegalovirus infection. TCRdb fed the reads into MiXCR, producing one record per CDR3 protein. Here the sample spans about a million distinct CDR3 sequences, about a third being singletons. The CDR3 extends over 14 amino acids. CDR1 is SGHVS and CDR2 is FNYEAQ in the germline V gene. V and J are TRBV7-6 and TRBJ1-1, with a weak D call TRBD1 (6 bases). Sequenced material: cultured CD8+ T cells from PBMCs, taken from culture after CMV antigen stimulation. The clonotype originates from a human donor in good health (CMV status not recorded). Some clones in this sample may be carry-over from other donors' samples. CDR3 amino acids: CANSGRGGNTEAFF. CDR3 coding DNA: TGTGCCAACAGCGGCAGAGGGGGAAACACTGAAGCTTTCTTT.